This record looks at one TCR beta chain sequence and its context. Trimming cost V 5 bases and J 8 bases; bases outside gene matches: 12. The CDR3 extends over 14 amino acids. Germline lookup yields CDR1 MDHEN and CDR2 SYDVKM. Everyone who donated was a healthy Caucasian. These data come from a study of identical twins. A universal primer site was incorporated via template switching, and the cDNA contained unique molecular identifiers. One entry per CDR3 protein, called by TCRdb with MiXCR from the 5' RACE reads. The sample carries about 660,000 distinct CDR3 sequences, under 9% recorded once. The sample was also reused in another study, on yellow fever vaccine responses in identical twins.

Input material: PBMCs. The TCR comes from a woman under 30 in good health. The V call is TRBV28, the J call TRBJ2-7; 7 nucleotides line up with TRBD1. CDR3 bases: TGTGCCAGCAGTAGTCTGGGACAGATCGCCCAGCAGTACTTC. Protein product: CASSSLGQIAQQYF. The complete variable domain, with remaining parts taken from reference TRBV28 and TRBJ2-7, reads DVKVTQSSRYLVKRTGEKVFLECVQDMDHENMFWYRQDPGLGLRLIYFSYDVKMKEKGDIPEGYSVSREKKERFSLILESASTNQTSMYLCASSSLGQIAQQYFGPGTRLTVT.